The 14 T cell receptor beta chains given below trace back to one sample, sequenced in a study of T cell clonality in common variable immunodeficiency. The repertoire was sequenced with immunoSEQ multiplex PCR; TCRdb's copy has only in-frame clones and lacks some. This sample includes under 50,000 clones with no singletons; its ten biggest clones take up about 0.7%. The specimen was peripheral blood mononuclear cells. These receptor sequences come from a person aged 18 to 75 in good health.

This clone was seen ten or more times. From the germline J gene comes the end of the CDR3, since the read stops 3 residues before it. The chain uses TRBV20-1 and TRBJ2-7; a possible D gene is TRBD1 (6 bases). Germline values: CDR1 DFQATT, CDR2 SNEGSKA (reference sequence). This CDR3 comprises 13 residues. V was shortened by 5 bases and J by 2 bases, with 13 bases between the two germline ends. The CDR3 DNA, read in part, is TGCAGTGCTCTCTGGACAGAGCCCTACGAG. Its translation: CSALWTEPYE. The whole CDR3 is CSALWTEPYEQYF.

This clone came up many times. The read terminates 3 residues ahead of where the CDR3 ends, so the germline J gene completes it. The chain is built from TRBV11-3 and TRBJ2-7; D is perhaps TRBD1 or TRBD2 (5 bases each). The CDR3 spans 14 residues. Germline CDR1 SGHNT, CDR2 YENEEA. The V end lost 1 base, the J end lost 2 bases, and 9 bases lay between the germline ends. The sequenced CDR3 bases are TGTGCCAGCAGCTTAGCCCAGGGAGCCTACGAG. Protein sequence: CASSLAQGAYE. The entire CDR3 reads CASSLAQGAYEQYF.

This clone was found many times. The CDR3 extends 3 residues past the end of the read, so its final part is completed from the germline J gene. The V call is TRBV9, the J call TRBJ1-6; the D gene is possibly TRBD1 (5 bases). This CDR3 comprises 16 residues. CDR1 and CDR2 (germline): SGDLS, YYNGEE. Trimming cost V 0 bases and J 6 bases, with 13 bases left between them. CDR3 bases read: TGTGCCAGCAGCGTAGGGGGCCAGGGTGGTAATTCACCC. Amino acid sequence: CASSVGGQGGNSP. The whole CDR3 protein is CASSVGGQGGNSPLHF.

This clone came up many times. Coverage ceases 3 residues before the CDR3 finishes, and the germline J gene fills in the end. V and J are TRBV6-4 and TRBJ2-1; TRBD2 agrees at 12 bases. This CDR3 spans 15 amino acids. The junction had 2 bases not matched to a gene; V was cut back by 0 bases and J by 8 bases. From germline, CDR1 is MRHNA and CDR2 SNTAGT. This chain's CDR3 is CASSDSSSGGDEQFF. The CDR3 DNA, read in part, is TGTGCCAGCAGTGACTCGTCTAGCGGGGGGGATGAG.

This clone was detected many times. The CDR3 DNA, read in part, is TGCGCCAGCAGTCTCGGGGGTGGCTATGGC. Its translation is CASSLGGGYG. The entire CDR3 reads CASSLGGGYGYTF. The chain recombines TRBV5-1 with TRBJ1-2; D is possibly TRBD1 (5 bases). The CDR3 is cut off 3 residues early in the read; its end comes from the germline J gene. This CDR3 has 13 residues. Between the trimmed V and J ends, which lost 5 bases and 4 bases, there was a span of 12 bases. Looked up from germline, CDR1 is SGHRS and CDR2 is YFSETQ.

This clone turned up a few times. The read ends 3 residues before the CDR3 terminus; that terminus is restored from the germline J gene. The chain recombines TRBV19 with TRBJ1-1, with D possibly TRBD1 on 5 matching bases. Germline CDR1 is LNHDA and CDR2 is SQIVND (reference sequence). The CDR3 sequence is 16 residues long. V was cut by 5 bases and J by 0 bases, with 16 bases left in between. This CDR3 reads CASSPRYAGMNTEAFF. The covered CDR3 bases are TGTGCCAGTAGTCCCCGGTACGCAGGGATGAACACTGAA. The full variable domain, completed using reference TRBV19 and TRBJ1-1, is DGGITQSPKYLFRKEGQNVTLSCEQNLNHDAMYWYRQDPGQGLRLIYYSQIVNDFQKGDIAEGYSVSREKKESFPLTVTSAQKNPTAFYLCASSPRYAGMNTEAFFGQGTRLTVV.

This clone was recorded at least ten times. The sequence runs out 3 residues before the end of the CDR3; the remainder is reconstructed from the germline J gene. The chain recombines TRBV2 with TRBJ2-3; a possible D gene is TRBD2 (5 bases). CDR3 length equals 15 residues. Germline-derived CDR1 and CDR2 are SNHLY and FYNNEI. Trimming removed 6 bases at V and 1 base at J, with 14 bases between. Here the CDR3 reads CASSERLAGTDTQYF. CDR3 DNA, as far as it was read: TGTGCCAGCAGCGAGAGGCTAGCCGGCACAGATACG.

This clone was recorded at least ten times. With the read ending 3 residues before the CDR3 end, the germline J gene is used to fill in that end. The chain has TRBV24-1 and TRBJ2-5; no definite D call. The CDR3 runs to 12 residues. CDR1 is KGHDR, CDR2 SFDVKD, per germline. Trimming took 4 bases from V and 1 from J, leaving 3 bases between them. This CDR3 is CATSDLQETQYF. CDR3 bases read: TGTGCCACCAGTGACCTCCAAGAGACC.

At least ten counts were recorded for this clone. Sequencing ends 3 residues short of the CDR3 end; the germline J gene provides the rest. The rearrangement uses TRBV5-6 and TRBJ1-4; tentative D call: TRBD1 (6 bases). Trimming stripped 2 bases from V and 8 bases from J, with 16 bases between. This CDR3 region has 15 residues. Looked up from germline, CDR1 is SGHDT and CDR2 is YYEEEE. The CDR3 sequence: CASSLHRVMKEKLFF. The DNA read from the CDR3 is TGTGCCAGCAGCTTACACAGGGTCATGAAGGAAAAA.

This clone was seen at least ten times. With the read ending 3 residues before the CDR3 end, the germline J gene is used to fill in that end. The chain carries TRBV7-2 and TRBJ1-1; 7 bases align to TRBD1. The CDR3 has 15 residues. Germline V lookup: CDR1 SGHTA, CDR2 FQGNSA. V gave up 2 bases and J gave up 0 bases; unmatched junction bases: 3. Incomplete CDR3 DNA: TGTGCCAGCAGCTTACAGGGGGACTTGAACACTGAA. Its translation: CASSLQGDLNTE. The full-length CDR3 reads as CASSLQGDLNTEAFF.

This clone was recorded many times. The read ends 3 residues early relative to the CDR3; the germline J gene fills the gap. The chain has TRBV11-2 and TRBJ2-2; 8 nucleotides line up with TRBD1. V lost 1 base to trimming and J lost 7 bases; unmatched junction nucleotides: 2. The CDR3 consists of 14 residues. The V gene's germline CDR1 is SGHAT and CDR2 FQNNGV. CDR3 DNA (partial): TGTGCCAGCAGCTTAGCAGGGGGCCACGGGGAG. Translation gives CASSLAGGHGE. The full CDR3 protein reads CASSLAGGHGELFF.

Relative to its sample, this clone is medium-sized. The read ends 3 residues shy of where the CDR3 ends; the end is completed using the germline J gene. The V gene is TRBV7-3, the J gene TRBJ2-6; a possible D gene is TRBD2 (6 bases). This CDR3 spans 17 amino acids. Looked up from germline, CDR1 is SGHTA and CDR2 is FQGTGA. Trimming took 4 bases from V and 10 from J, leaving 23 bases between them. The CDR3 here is CASSSPGLRHQFNVLTF. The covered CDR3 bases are TGTGCCAGCAGCTCACCGGGACTTAGACACCAGTTTAACGTC.

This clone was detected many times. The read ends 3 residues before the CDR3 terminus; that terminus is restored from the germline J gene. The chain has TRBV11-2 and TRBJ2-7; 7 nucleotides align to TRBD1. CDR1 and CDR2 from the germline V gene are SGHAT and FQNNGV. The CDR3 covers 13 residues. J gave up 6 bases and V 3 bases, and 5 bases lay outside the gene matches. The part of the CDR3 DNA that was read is TGTGCCAGCAGCTTTAACAGGGGTGGCGAG. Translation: CASSFNRGGE. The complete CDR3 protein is CASSFNRGGEQYF.

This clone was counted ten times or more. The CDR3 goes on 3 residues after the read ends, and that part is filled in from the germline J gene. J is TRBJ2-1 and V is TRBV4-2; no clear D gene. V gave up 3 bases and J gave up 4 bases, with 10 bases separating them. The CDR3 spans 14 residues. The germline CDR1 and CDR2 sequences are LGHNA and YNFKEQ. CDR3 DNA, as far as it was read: TGTGCCAGCAGCCACCCAAGGGCTTACAATGAG. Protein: CASSHPRAYNE. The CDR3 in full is CASSHPRAYNEQFF.